This TCR beta chain appears in the sequencing data of a study of blood T cell repertoires in COVID-19. This CDR3 spans 14 amino acids. From germline, CDR1 is MDHEN and CDR2 SYDVKM. Sequencing used immunoSEQ multiplex PCR; TCRdb keeps in-frame clones, though not all of them. The table lists about 120,000 clones, approximately 92% of them singletons. Comment on this clone: Its ends do not fully match the called genes, so a read error is possible.

This rearrangement joins TRBV28 to TRBJ2-5; 11 positions match TRBD2. The sample comprised peripheral blood. The sequence was obtained from a man between 65 and 85 years old with active or convalescent COVID-19. The CDR3 nucleotides are TGTGCCAGAAAGTCCGGGACTAGCGGACTTCCCCGGGACTTC. This encodes CARKSGTSGLPRDF. The entire variable domain, with the rest obtained from reference TRBV28 and TRBJ2-5, is as follows: DVKVTQSSRYLVKRTGEKVFLECVQDMDHENMFWYRQDPGLGLRLIYFSYDVKMKEKGDIPEGYSVSREKKERFSLILESASTNQTSMYLCARKSGTSGLPRDFGPGTRLLVL.